A single T cell receptor (beta chain) is shown here with its context. What it binds is not known. This sample was included in a study of cytomegalovirus exposure and HLA in healthy donors. Study conclusions and caveats: A few CMV-associated chains proved CMV antigen-specific in vitro. TCR beta chains numbering some 160 were designated cytomegalovirus-associated. Whilst most TCR sequences proved rare, a subset of public TCRs occurred across many donors. Reports credit the classifier with highly specific, highly sensitive diagnosis of cytomegalovirus status.

Between the trimmed V and J ends, which lost 4 bases and 3 bases, there was a span of 16 bases. Germline V gene lookup returns CDR1 ENHRY and CDR2 SYGVKD. This CDR3 contains 16 residues. TCRdb keeps only in-frame clones here, not all; method: immunoSEQ multiplex PCR. The table records roughly 300,000 clones, roughly 90% of them present only once. The chain links TRBV10-3 to TRBJ1-5; unclear D gene. The sample comprised PBMCs. This receptor was taken from a woman aged 18-35 years in good health and CMV-seronegative. In DNA, the CDR3 is TGTGCCATCAGTGTTTCGGCCGGCCAGGACAATCAGCCCCAGCATTTT. It is translated as CAISVSAGQDNQPQHF.